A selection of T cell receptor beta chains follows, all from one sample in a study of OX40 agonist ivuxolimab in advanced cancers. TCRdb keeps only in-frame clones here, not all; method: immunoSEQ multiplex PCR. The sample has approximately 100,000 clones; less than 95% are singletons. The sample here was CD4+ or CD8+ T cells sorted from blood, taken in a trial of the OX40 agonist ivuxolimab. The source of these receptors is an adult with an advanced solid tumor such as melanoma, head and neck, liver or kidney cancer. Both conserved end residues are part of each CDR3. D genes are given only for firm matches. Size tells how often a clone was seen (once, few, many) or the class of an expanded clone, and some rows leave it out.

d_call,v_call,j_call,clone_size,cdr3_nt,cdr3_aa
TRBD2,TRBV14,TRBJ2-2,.,TGTGCCAGCAGCCAATTCCGGACTAGCGGGACCGGGGAGCTGTTTTTT,CASSQFRTSGTGELFF
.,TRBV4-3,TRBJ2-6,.,TGCGCCAGCAGCCAGGACCCTTGGACAGCGACCTCTGGGGCCAACGTCCTGACTTTT,CASSQDPWTATSGANVLTF
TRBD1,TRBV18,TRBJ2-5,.,TGTGCCAGCTCCCGGGACAGGGTTGGAGAGACCCAGTACTTC,CASSRDRVGETQYF
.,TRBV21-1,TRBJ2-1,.,TGTGCCAGCAGCAAAGCCCCCGTCCGGGAGCAGTTCTTC,CASSKAPVREQFF
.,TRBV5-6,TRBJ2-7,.,TGTGCCAGCAGCTTGACCAGATACGAGCAGTACTTC,CASSLTRYEQYF
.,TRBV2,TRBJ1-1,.,TGTGCCAGCAGTGAAGCGGAGCGTATGAACACTGAAGCTTTCTTT,CASSEAERMNTEAFF
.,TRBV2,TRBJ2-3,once,TGTGCCAGCATGGGCGGAACTAGCACAGATACGCAGTATTTT,CASMGGTSTDTQYF
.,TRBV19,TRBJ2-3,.,TGTGCCAGTAAGGATCCGGGAGAAGGCACAGATACGCAGTATTTT,CASKDPGEGTDTQYF
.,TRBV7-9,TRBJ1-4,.,TGTGCCAGCAGCCCCGCGAATTGGGGGGGAAAACTGTTTTTT,CASSPANWGGKLFF
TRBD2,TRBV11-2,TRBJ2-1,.,TGTGCCAGCAGGTTGAGAAGCGGGAGAGGGTCCTACAATGAGCAGTTCTTC,CASRLRSGRGSYNEQFF
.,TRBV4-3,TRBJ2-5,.,TGCGCCAGCAGCCAAAACCACCAAGAGACCCAGTACTTC,CASSQNHQETQYF
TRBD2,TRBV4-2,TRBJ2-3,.,TGTGCCAGCAGCCAGTTTCCGGGACTAGTCGCATCAGATACGCAGTATTTT,CASSQFPGLVASDTQYF
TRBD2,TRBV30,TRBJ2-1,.,TGTGCCTGGAGTGTCAGCGGGAGTTCAAATGAGCAGTTCTTC,CAWSVSGSSNEQFF
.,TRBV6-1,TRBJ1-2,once,TGTGCCAGCAGGTGGGGTAGGCATGGCTACACCTTC,CASRWGRHGYTF
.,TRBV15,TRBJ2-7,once,TGTGCCACCAGCAGAGATCGGGTTCTTACAACCTACGAGCAGTACTTC,CATSRDRVLTTYEQYF
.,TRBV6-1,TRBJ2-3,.,TGTGCCAGCAGTGATCAGCAGAGCACAGATACGCAGTATTTT,CASSDQQSTDTQYF
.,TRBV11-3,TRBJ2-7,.,TGTGCCAGCAGCTTAGAGGGAACCTACGAGCAGTACTTC,CASSLEGTYEQYF
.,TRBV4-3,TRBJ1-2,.,TGCGCCAGCAGCCAAGGGGCAGGGGACTATGGCTACACCTTC,CASSQGAGDYGYTF
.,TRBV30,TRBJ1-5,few,TGTGCCTGGAGAGGGGACGGAGTCGATCAGCCCCAGCATTTT,CAWRGDGVDQPQHF
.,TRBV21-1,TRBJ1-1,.,TGTGCCAGCAGCATCGGGGAAATGGGAGGGGGCACTGAAGCTTTCTTT,CASSIGEMGGGTEAFF
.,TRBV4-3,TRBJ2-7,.,TGCGCCAGCAGCCAAGATCCGACGGGACTCATCTACGAGCAGTACTTC,CASSQDPTGLIYEQYF
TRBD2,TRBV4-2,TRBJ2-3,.,TGTGCCAGCAGCCAAGACGAGGCGGGAGGGCTCACAGATACGCAGTATTTT,CASSQDEAGGLTDTQYF
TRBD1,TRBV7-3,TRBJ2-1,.,TGTGCCAGCAGCCCTGTCCGGGACAGGGCGTACAATGAGCAGTTCTTC,CASSPVRDRAYNEQFF
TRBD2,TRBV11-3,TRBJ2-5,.,TGTGCCAGCAAGCTTGGGGCGGGAGTCTGGGAGACCCAGTACTTC,CASKLGAGVWETQYF
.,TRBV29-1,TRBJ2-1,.,TGCAGCGTGGGGGGAACCTCCAGCTCCTACAATGAGCAGTTCTTC,CSVGGTSSSYNEQFF
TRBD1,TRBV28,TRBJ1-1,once,TGTGCCAGCAGTCCCCCTTCAGGGGGTGGGAAAGCTTTCTTT,CASSPPSGGGKAFF